This T cell receptor beta chain was sequenced during a study of blood T cells in healthy people across ages. Study-wide results and caveats: Because sorting was not performed, PBMCs prevented conclusive naive versus antigen-experienced comparison.

Isolation yielded PBMCs, at least 7 million per sample, in every case. In regard to this clonotype: Its antigen is still unknown. This may come from a read error, since a much larger clone is one base off.

Together with a sample-barcoded 5' primer, a J-beta primer mix was included in a second PCR lasting roughly 6 to 12 cycles. The authors tagged each cDNA molecule using a template-switch adaptor with 12 random nucleotides. TCRdb reprocessed the 5' RACE reads via MiXCR and lists one record per CDR3 protein. The sample comprises 1.5 million to 2 million distinct CDR3 sequences, 30% to 40% of which are singletons, and around 11% rests with the top ten. This CDR3 comprises 14 residues. Germline lookup yields CDR1 ENHRY and CDR2 SYGVKD. The sequence derives from a woman aged 30 to 39 in good health. Specimen: blood. J is TRBJ2-7 and V is TRBV10-3, with 10 bases identical to TRBD1. The CDR3 reads CTIRADRGNNEQYF. The CDR3 DNA sequence: TGTACCATCAGAGCGGACAGGGGGAACAACGAGCAGTACTTC.